This T cell receptor (beta chain) was identified during a study of blood T cells in healthy people across ages. Findings and limits, study-wide: Significant beta diversity loss was already apparent by age about 42, declining roughly linearly.

Then a second PCR, running about 6 to 12 cycles, was carried out with a sample-barcoded 5' primer and a J-beta primer mix. All samples yielded 2.5 million or more CDR3-containing paired-end reads. MiXCR, applied by TCRdb to the 5' RACE reads, yields one record per CDR3 protein. The sample lists hundreds of thousands of distinct CDR3 sequences, approximately 25% occurring once. A note on this clonotype: Its antigen is as yet unknown.

J was trimmed by 4 bases and V by 3 bases; bases with no gene match: 7. Per germline, CDR1 LGHNA and CDR2 YNFKEQ. This CDR3 is 15 amino acids long. Another study also made use of these data, one on T cells of mothers and their children. That source reports: Related pairs of mothers and children showed slightly higher, non-significant overlap versus unrelated pairs. Persistent microchimeric T cell clones were sought, and none were detected.

Sequenced sample: blood. This clonotype was obtained from a boy aged 5-17 years in good health. The rearrangement uses TRBV4-2 and TRBJ2-3; 7 nucleotides line up with TRBD2. The CDR3 nucleotides read TGTGCCAGCAGCCACGGGAGGAGTGACGCAGATACGCAGTATTTT. Residues: CASSHGRSDADTQYF.